What follows is one T cell receptor (beta chain) and its context. Antigen specificity is unknown. The sample originates from a study of T cell repertoires in cytomegalovirus infection. Study in general: Epitope selection comprised recently identified HLA-C-restricted CMV epitopes and well-studied HLA-B-restricted CMV epitopes. CMV infection and matching HLA type were both indicated by public TCR beta signatures. General observations from the study: HLA-C-restricted CMV clonotypes gave the most frequent clonotype in two of eight donors.

TCRdb reprocessed the reads with MiXCR, giving one entry per CDR3 protein. The data contain approximately 390,000 distinct CDR3 sequences, nearly 35% of them singletons. This material consisted of cultured PBMCs, taken from culture after CMV antigen stimulation. This receptor was identified in a human donor in good health (CMV status not recorded). Some clones in this sample may be carry-over from other donors' samples.

CDR3 sequence: CSAPKGLAGSDTQYF. Written as DNA, the CDR3 is TGCAGTGCTCCAAAAGGACTAGCGGGAAGCGATACGCAGTATTTT. The J gene is TRBJ2-3, the V gene TRBV20-1; 12 bases are a match to TRBD2. J gave up 6 bases and V 5 bases, and 9 bases lay outside the gene matches. The germline V gene encodes CDR1 DFQATT and CDR2 SNEGSKA (reference sequence). The CDR3 loop spans 15 amino acids.